A selection of T cell receptor beta chains follows, all from one sample in a study of blood T cell repertoires in COVID-19. Produced via immunoSEQ multiplex PCR; TCRdb's table is partial and in-frame only. The sample records 110,000 or so clones, 88% being singletons. The sequencing input was peripheral blood. These TCRs come from a human donor in a cohort sampled during active COVID-19. Both conserved end residues are part of each CDR3. The order of the fields is J gene, D gene, V gene, clone size, CDR3 DNA, CDR3 protein. D genes are given only for firm matches. Clone size is given for some rows only: seen once, a few or many times, or a class if the clone is expanded.

TRBJ2-7,TRBD2,TRBV11-3,NA,TGTGCCAGCAGCTTTGGGGACGTCGGGAGGGGCTACGAGCAGTACTTC,CASSFGDVGRGYEQYF
TRBJ1-1,NA,TRBV18,NA,TGTGCCAGCTCACCCCTAGGAGGAGCCCCTGAAGCTTTCTTT,CASSPLGGAPEAFF
TRBJ1-5,NA,TRBV6-1,NA,TGTGCCAGCAGTGCCCCCGCGACAAGTACGAGCAATCAGCCCCAGCATTTT,CASSAPATSTSNQPQHF
TRBJ1-2,NA,TRBV5-4,NA,TGTGCCAGCAGCACCTCCGACAGGTTAAGTGGCTACACCTTC,CASSTSDRLSGYTF
TRBJ2-1,NA,TRBV10-3,NA,TGTGCCATCAGTGAGTCGGGCCCGCTCAATGAGCAGTTCTTC,CAISESGPLNEQFF
TRBJ2-2,NA,TRBV2,once,TGTGCCAGCAGTGTAGGGGGACCTCTCCCCGGGGAGCTGTTTTTT,CASSVGGPLPGELFF
TRBJ2-1,TRBD2,TRBV19,NA,TGTGCCAGTACCATAAGGGAATCACCTAGCGGGAGGCGTAATGAGCAGTTCTTC,CASTIRESPSGRRNEQFF
TRBJ2-6,NA,TRBV10-3,NA,TGTGCCATCAGTGAGTGGGGGGTCGGGGCCAACGTCCTGACTTTC,CAISEWGVGANVLTF
TRBJ1-4,NA,TRBV7-9,NA,TGTGCCAGCAGGAATATCAAAGCAGGGCTGAGTAATGAAAAACTGTTTTTT,CASRNIKAGLSNEKLFF
TRBJ1-1,NA,TRBV7-2,NA,TGTGCCAGCAGCCCATACAGGAAGACTGAAGCTTTCTTT,CASSPYRKTEAFF
TRBJ2-1,NA,TRBV5-6,once,TGTGCCAGCAGCTTGCCGCAGTACAATGAGCAGTTCTTC,CASSLPQYNEQFF
TRBJ2-7,TRBD2,TRBV11-2,NA,TGTGCCAGCAGCCTTCCTAGCGGGGGGACCTACGAGCAGTACTTC,CASSLPSGGTYEQYF
TRBJ1-6,NA,TRBV7-9,NA,TGTGCCAGCAGCTTACAGGTTCCCTCCTATAATTCACCCCTCCACTTT,CASSLQVPSYNSPLHF
TRBJ2-5,TRBD2,TRBV30,once,TGTGCCTGGGGGACTAGCGGGTCCTATCAAGAGACCCAGTACTTC,CAWGTSGSYQETQYF
TRBJ1-2,NA,TRBV2,NA,TGTGCCAGCACCCAAGGGGGGGCGCAAGGCTATGGCTACACCTTC,CASTQGGAQGYGYTF
TRBJ2-4,TRBD2,TRBV18,NA,TGTGCCAGCTCCCGCGCTAGCGGGAGCGGAGGAAACATTCAGTACTTC,CASSRASGSGGNIQYF
TRBJ1-1,NA,TRBV27,NA,TGTGCCAGCAGTTTATCAGGGGGGGGCACTGAAGCTTTCTTT,CASSLSGGGTEAFF
TRBJ1-3,NA,TRBV30,NA,TGTGCCGCAGGGCTTTTAGGGGATTCTGGAAACACCATATATTTT,CAAGLLGDSGNTIYF
TRBJ2-7,NA,TRBV3-1/TRBV3-2,NA,TGTGCCAGCAGCCAACTTGCTAAGGAGCAGTACTTC,CASSQLAKEQYF
TRBJ2-1,TRBD2,TRBV27,NA,TGTGCCAGCAGTTTTAGTCGGGGGGACTCCTACAATGAGCAGTTCTTC,CASSFSRGDSYNEQFF
TRBJ2-3,TRBD1,TRBV7-9,NA,TGTGCCAGCAGCTTCCCGGACAGGGAAGACACAGATACGCAGTATTTT,CASSFPDREDTDTQYF
TRBJ1-1,NA,TRBV6-5,NA,TGTGCCAGCAGACGACTCTCACCTAGGCGGACTGAAGCTTTCTTT,CASRRLSPRRTEAFF
TRBJ2-1,TRBD2,TRBV27,NA,TGTGCCAGCAGTCCAGGGACTAGCGGAGGTTACAATGAGCAGTTCTTC,CASSPGTSGGYNEQFF
TRBJ1-1,NA,TRBV10-2,NA,TGCGCCAGCAGTGATATCGGGAGGACTGAAGCTTTCTTT,CASSDIGRTEAFF
TRBJ2-3,NA,TRBV6-5,NA,TGTGCCAGCAGTTACGGGGGCGTGGCTACCACAGATACGCAGTATTTT,CASSYGGVATTDTQYF
TRBJ2-2,TRBD2,TRBV7-3,few,TGTGCCAGCAGCTTAGGCAGTCAAGCGGGGCGAACCGGGGAGCTGTTTTTT,CASSLGSQAGRTGELFF
TRBJ2-1,TRBD2,TRBV6-4,NA,TGTGCCAGCAGTTGGTACGCTAGCGGGGGAATTGATGAGCAGTTCTTC,CASSWYASGGIDEQFF
TRBJ1-2,NA,TRBV14,NA,TGTGCCAGCAGCCCGGGAAGTCACTATGGCTACACCTTC,CASSPGSHYGYTF
TRBJ1-1,NA,TRBV7-8,NA,TGTGCCAGCAGTCACGCGGGGTCCCAGAAAGCTTTCTTT,CASSHAGSQKAFF
TRBJ1-2,NA,TRBV6-5,NA,TGTGCCAGCAGTTCCATATTGGACAGCGGTCTCCTCTTC,CASSSILDSGLLF
TRBJ2-4,NA,TRBV6-2/TRBV6-3,NA,TGTGCCAGCAGTTACTTGACAGTCGGCAAAAACATTCAGTACTTC,CASSYLTVGKNIQYF
TRBJ1-5,NA,TRBV5-1,NA,TGCGCCAGCAGCTTGGACGATAGTCAATCACAGCCCCAGCATTTT,CASSLDDSQSQPQHF
TRBJ2-4,TRBD2,TRBV7-6,NA,TGTGCCAGCTCGGGGGGGCCTTCAGCCAAAAACATTCAGTACTTC,CASSGGPSAKNIQYF
TRBJ2-1,TRBD2,TRBV7-8,NA,TGTGCCAGCAGCTTAGCGAATTTAGGGCTAGCGGGAGGATATGAGCAGTTCTTC,CASSLANLGLAGGYEQFF
TRBJ1-5,TRBD1,TRBV2,NA,TGTGCCAGCGGACAGGAGTATAGCAATCAGCCCCAGCATTTT,CASGQEYSNQPQHF
TRBJ1-1,TRBD1,TRBV6-2/TRBV6-3,NA,TGTGCCAGCAGTTACGGGACAGTGGAGGGAGCTTTCTTT,CASSYGTVEGAFF
TRBJ1-1,NA,TRBV2,NA,TGTGCCAGCACCATCCCAGGGAAGAGCACTGAAGCTTTCTTT,CASTIPGKSTEAFF
TRBJ1-5,TRBD1,TRBV5-1,NA,TGCGCCAGCAGCTTGTCAGGGGGAAATCAGCCCCAGCATTTT,CASSLSGGNQPQHF
TRBJ2-7,NA,TRBV28,NA,TGTGCCAGCAGTGACTCCCGGGGTGCATACGAGCAGTACTTC,CASSDSRGAYEQYF